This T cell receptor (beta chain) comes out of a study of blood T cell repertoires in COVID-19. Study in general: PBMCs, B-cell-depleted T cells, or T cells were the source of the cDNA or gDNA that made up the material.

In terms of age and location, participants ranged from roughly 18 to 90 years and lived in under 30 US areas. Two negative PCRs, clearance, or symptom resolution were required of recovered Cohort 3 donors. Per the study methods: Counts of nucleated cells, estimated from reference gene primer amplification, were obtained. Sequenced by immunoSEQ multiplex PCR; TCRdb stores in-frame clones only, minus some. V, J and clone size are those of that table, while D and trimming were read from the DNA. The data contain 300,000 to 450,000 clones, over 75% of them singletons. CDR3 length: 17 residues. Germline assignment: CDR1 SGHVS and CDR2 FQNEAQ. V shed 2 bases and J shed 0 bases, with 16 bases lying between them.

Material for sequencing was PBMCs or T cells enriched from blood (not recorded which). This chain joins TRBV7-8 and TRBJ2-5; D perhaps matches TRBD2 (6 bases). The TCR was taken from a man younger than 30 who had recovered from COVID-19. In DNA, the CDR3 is TGTGCCAGCAGCTTATTTTCACGGGAGTTATACCAAGAGACCCAGTACTTC. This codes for CASSLFSRELYQETQYF.